The rows below give T cell receptor beta chains drawn from one sample of a study of T cells after yellow fever vaccination. TCRdb called the 5' RACE reads again in MiXCR, with one record for every CDR3 protein. Of 230,000 or so distinct CDR3 sequences listed, more than 3.5% are singletons. The sample in question was PBMCs, obtained 15 days after the yellow fever booster vaccination. These receptors were obtained from a man aged 18-30 years who received the YFV17D yellow fever vaccine. CDR3s include the opening cysteine and the closing phenylalanine or tryptophan. A D gene is named only where the DNA matches it firmly. Rows may omit the clone size; those that give it use once, few, many or a size class.

clone size	V gene	D gene	J gene	CDR3 protein	CDR3 DNA
many	TRBV15	-	TRBJ2-1	CATSSRPGAKYNEQFF	TGTGCCACCAGCTCCCGGCCGGGGGCCAAATACAATGAGCAGTTCTTC
many	TRBV9	-	TRBJ2-1	CASSVNVANEQFF	TGTGCCAGCAGCGTAAATGTGGCCAATGAGCAGTTCTTC
many	TRBV7-9	-	TRBJ2-3	CASSMRAATDTQYF	TGTGCCAGCAGCATGAGGGCGGCCACAGATACGCAGTATTTT
-	TRBV12-3/TRBV12-4	-	TRBJ1-1	CASSLIRKNTEAFF	TGTGCCAGCAGTTTAATACGTAAGAACACTGAAGCTTTCTTT
many	TRBV12-5	-	TRBJ2-7	CASGLVLKQANSYEQYF	TGTGCTAGTGGTTTGGTACTGAAACAGGCGAACTCCTACGAGCAGTACTTC
few	TRBV27	TRBD1	TRBJ2-3	CASSLFHDRDADTQYF	TGTGCCAGCAGCTTGTTCCACGACAGGGATGCAGATACGCAGTATTTT
many	TRBV10-3	-	TRBJ2-5	CATAGETQYF	TGTGCCACTGCCGGGGAGACCCAGTACTTC
many	TRBV4-3	-	TRBJ1-6	CASSQAGPISPLHF	TGCGCCAGCAGCCAGGCTGGCCCAATTTCACCCCTCCACTTT
many	TRBV5-1	-	TRBJ1-3	CASSLAGRASGNTIYF	TGCGCCAGCAGCTTGGCCGGACGGGCCTCTGGAAACACCATATATTTT
many	TRBV7-9	-	TRBJ2-1	CASPGRGPLDEQFF	TGTGCCAGCCCGGGTAGGGGACCTCTGGATGAGCAGTTCTTC
-	TRBV28	-	TRBJ1-2	CASSLLSALNYGYTF	TGTGCCAGCAGTTTACTTTCCGCGCTTAACTATGGCTACACCTTC
many	TRBV7-9	-	TRBJ2-1	CAIRPGAGEQFF	TGTGCCATCCGGCCCGGGGCCGGTGAGCAGTTCTTC
many	TRBV29-1	-	TRBJ1-2	CSVELNYGYTF	TGCAGCGTTGAGTTAAACTATGGCTACACCTTC
many	TRBV5-6	-	TRBJ2-3	CASSSPGQDPADTQYF	TGTGCCAGCAGCTCCCCTGGGCAGGACCCGGCAGATACGCAGTATTTT
many	TRBV2	-	TRBJ1-2	CASSDGWRGDYGYTF	TGTGCCAGCAGTGATGGTTGGCGGGGGGACTATGGCTACACCTTC
many	TRBV11-2	-	TRBJ2-5	CASSLRAGVPRETQYF	TGTGCCAGCAGCTTACGCGCGGGTGTTCCCCGGGAGACCCAGTACTTC
many	TRBV6-2/TRBV6-3	-	TRBJ2-1	CASSYYSMGSYNEQFF	TGTGCCAGCAGTTATTATAGTATGGGCTCCTACAATGAGCAGTTCTTC
few	TRBV4-1	-	TRBJ1-2	CASSQGDFLIYGYTF	TGCGCCAGCAGCCAAGGAGATTTCCTCATCTATGGCTACACCTTC
many	TRBV4-1	-	TRBJ1-1	CASSQGLGVRNTEAFF	TGCGCCAGCAGCCAGGGCTTAGGAGTAAGGAACACTGAAGCTTTCTTT
few	TRBV4-3	-	TRBJ1-1	CASSPSLMNTEAFF	TGCGCCAGCAGCCCCTCTTTAATGAACACTGAAGCTTTCTTT
many	TRBV5-1	-	TRBJ2-2	CASSIQGPNTGELFF	TGCGCCAGCAGCATCCAGGGACCGAACACCGGGGAGCTGTTTTTT
many	TRBV6-5	-	TRBJ2-4	CASQKGGLNIQYF	TGTGCCAGCCAGAAGGGGGGCTTAAACATTCAGTACTTC
-	TRBV18	-	TRBJ1-5	CASSPSNSNQPQHF	TGTGCCAGCTCACCATCGAATAGCAATCAGCCCCAGCATTTT
many	TRBV5-1	TRBD1	TRBJ2-5	CASSFPGGETQYF	TGCGCCAGCAGCTTCCCAGGGGGAGAGACCCAGTACTTC
-	TRBV19	-	TRBJ1-5	CASNPGGQPNQPQHF	TGTGCCAGTAACCCCGGGGGGCAGCCCAATCAGCCCCAGCATTTT
many	TRBV28	TRBD2	TRBJ2-1	CASRVREGQFF	TGTGCCAGCAGGGTGAGGGAGGGGCAGTTCTTC
-	TRBV7-6	TRBD1	TRBJ2-1	CASSLAGGQGFDEQFF	TGTGCCAGCAGCTTAGCGGGGGGACAGGGTTTCGATGAGCAGTTCTTC
many	TRBV6-6	-	TRBJ1-1	CASSSRGMNTEAFF	TGTGCCAGCAGTTCTAGGGGGATGAACACTGAAGCTTTCTTT